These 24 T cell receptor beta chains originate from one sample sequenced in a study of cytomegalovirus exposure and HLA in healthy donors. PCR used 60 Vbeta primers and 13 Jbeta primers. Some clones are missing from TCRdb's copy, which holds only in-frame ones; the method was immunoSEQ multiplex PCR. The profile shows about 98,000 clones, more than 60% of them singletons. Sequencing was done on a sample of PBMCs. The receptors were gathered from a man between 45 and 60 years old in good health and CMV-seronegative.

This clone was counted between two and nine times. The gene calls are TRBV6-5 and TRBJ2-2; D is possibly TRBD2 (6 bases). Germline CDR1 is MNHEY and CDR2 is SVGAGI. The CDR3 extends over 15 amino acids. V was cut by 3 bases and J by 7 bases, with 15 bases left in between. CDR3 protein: CASSYLGTAGGELFF. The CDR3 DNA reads TGTGCCAGCAGTTATTTGGGGACTGCCGGCGGGGAGCTGTTTTTT.

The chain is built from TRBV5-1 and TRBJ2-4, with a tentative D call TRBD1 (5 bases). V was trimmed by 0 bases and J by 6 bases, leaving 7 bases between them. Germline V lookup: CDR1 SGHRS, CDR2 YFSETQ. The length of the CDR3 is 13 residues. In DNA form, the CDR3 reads TGCGCCAGCAGCTTGGAACAGGCAAACATTCAGTACTTC. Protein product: CASSLEQANIQYF.

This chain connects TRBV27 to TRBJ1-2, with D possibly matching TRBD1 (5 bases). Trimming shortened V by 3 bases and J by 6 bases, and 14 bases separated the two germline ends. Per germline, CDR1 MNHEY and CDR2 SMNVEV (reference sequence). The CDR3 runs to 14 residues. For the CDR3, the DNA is TGTGCCAGCAGTTTTGGAGGGGCGAAGGATGGCTACACCTTC. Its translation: CASSFGGAKDGYTF.

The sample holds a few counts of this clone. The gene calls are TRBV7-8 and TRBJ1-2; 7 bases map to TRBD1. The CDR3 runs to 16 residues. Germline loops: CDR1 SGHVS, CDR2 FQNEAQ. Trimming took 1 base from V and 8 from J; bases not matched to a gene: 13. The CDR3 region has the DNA TGTGCCAGCAGCTTAGTCGAAGGGGGCTCGAGTACAGGCTACACCTTC. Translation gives CASSLVEGGSSTGYTF.

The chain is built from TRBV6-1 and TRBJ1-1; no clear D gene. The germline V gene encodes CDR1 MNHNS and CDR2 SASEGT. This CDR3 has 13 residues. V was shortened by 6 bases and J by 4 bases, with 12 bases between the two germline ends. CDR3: CASSEHLVTEAFF. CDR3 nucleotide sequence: TGTGCCAGCAGCGAGCATCTGGTCACTGAAGCTTTCTTT.

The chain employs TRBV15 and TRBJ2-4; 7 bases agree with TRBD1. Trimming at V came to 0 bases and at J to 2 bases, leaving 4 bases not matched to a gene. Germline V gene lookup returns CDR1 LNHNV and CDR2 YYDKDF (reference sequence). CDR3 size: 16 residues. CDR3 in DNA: TGTGCCACCAGCAGAGATTGGGGACAGACCAAAAACATTCAGTACTTC. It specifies CATSRDWGQTKNIQYF.

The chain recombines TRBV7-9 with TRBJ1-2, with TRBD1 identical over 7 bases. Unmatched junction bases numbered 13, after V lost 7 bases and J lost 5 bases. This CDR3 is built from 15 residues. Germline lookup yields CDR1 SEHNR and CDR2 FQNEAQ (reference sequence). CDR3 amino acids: CASTSHQGTEYGYTF. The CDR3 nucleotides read TGTGCCAGCACTTCCCATCAGGGGACAGAGTATGGCTACACCTTC.

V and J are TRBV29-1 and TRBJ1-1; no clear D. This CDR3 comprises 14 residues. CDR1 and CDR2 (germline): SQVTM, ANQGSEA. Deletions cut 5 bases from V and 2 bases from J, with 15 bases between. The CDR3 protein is CSVFSTTFNTEAFF. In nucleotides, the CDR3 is TGCAGCGTTTTTTCAACGACTTTCAACACTGAAGCTTTCTTT.

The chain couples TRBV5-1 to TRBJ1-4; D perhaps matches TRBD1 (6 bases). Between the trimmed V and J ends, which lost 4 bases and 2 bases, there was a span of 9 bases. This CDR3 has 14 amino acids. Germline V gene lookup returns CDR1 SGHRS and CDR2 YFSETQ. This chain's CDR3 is CASSVGQTNEKLFF. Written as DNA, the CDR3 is TGCGCCAGCAGCGTAGGACAGACTAATGAAAAACTGTTTTTT.

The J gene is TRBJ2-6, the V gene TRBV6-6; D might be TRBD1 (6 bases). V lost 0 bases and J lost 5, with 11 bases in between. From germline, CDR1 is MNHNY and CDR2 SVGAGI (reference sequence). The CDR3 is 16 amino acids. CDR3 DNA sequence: TGTGCCAGCAGTTACTCCAGCAGGGGTAGGGCCAACGTCCTGACTTTC. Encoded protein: CASSYSSRGRANVLTF.

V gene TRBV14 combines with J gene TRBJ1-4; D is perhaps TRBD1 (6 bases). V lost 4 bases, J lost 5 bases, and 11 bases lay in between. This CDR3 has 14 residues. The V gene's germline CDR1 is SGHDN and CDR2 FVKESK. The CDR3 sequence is CASSRSQGNEKLFF. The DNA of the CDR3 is TGTGCCAGCAGCCGATCCCAGGGGAATGAAAAACTGTTTTTT.

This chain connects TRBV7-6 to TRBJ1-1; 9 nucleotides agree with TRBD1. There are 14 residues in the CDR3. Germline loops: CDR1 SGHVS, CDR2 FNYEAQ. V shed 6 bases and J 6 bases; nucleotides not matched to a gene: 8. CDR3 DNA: TGTGCCAGCAGTTCTACAGGGGGCTGGGCTGAAGCTTTCTTT. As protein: CASSSTGGWAEAFF.

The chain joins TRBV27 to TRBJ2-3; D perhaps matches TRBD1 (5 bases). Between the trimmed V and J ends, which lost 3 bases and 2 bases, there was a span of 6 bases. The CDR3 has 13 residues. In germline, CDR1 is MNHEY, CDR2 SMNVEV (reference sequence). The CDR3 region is CASSFRDTDTQYF. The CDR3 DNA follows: TGTGCCAGCAGTTTCAGGGACACAGATACGCAGTATTTT.

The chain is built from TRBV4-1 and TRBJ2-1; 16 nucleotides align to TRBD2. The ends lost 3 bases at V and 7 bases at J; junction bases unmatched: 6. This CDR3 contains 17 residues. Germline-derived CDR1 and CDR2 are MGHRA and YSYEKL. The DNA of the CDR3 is TGCGCCAGCAGCCAGGGACTAGCGGGGGGGCGAAGGAATGAGCAGTTCTTC. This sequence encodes CASSQGLAGGRRNEQFF.

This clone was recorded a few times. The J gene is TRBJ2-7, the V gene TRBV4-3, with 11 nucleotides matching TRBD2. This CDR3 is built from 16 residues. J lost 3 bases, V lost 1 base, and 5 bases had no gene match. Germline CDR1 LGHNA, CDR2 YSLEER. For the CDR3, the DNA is TGCGCCAGCAGCCAAGCCTTAGCGGGGGGGAACTACGAGCAGTACTTC. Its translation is CASSQALAGGNYEQYF.

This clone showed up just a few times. The DNA for the CDR3 is TGTGCCAGCAGTGTATATTACTACGAGCAGTACTTC. It is translated as CASSVYYYEQYF. The rearrangement links TRBV2 to TRBJ2-7; D not certain. The CDR3 is 12 residues long. CDR1 is SNHLY, CDR2 FYNNEI, per germline. The V end was cut by 4 bases, the J end by 3 bases, with 7 bases between.

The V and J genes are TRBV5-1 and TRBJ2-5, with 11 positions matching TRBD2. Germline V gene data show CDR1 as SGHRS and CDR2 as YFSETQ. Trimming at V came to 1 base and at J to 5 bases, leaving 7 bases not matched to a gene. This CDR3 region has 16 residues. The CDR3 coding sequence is TGCGCCAGCAGCTTGTTTGCACTAGCGGGAGTGGAGACCCAGTACTTC. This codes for CASSLFALAGVETQYF.

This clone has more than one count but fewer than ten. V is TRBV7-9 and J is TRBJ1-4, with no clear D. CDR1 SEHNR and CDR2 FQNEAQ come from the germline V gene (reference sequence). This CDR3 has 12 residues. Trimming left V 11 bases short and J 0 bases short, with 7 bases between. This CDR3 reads CASSATNEKLFF. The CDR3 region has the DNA TGTGCCTCGTCGGCAACTAATGAAAAACTGTTTTTT.

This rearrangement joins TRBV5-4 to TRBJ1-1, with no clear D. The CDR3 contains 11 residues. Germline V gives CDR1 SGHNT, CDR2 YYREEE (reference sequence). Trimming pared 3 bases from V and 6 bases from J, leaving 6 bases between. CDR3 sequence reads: CASSSAAEAFF. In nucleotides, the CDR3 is TGTGCCAGCAGCTCGGCGGCTGAAGCTTTCTTT.

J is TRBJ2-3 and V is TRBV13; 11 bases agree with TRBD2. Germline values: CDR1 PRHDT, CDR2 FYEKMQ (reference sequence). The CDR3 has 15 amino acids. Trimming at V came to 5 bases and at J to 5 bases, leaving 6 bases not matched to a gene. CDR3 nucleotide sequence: TGTGCCAGCAGCACTAGCGGGGGCCAACGAGATACGCAGTATTTT. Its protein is CASSTSGGQRDTQYF.

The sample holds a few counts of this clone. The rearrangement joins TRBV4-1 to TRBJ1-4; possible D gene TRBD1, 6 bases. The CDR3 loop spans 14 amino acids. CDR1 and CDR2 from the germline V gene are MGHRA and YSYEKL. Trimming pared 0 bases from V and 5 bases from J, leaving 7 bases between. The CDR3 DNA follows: TGCGCCAGCAGCCAAGACAGGGGAAATGAAAAACTGTTTTTT. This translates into CASSQDRGNEKLFF.

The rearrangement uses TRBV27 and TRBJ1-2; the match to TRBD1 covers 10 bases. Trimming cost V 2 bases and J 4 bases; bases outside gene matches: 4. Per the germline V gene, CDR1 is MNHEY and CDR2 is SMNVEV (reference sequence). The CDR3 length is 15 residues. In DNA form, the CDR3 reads TGTGCCAGCAGTTTAGACAGGGGGCTCTTCTATGGCTACACCTTC. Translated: CASSLDRGLFYGYTF.

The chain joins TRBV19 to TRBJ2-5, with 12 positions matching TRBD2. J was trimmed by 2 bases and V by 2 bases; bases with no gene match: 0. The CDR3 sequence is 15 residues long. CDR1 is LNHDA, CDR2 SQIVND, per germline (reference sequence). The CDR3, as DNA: TGTGCCAGTAGTATACTAGCGGGGGGGCAAGAGACCCAGTACTTC. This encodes CASSILAGGQETQYF. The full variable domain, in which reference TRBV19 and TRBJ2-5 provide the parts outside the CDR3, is DGGITQSPKYLFRKEGQNVTLSCEQNLNHDAMYWYRQDPGQGLRLIYYSQIVNDFQKGDIAEGYSVSREKKESFPLTVTSAQKNPTAFYLCASSILAGGQETQYFGPGTRLLVL.

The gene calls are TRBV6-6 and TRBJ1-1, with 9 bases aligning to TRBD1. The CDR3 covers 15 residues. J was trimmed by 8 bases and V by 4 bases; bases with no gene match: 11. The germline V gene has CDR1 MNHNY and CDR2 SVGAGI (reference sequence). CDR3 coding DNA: TGTGCCAGCAGTTCGAGTCCCGGGACAGGGCTCGAAGCTTTCTTT. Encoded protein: CASSSSPGTGLEAFF.